Below, one TCR beta chain is given with its context. At least ten counts were recorded for this clone. The clone's antigen remains unknown. The read falls 3 residues short of the CDR3 end, and the missing part is taken from the germline J gene. For sequencing, equivalent amounts of genomic DNA were input from CVID and control samples. For every sample, a 60 bp segment covering the rearranged TCRbeta CDR3 region was amplified and then sequenced. The immunoSEQ assay, a bias-corrected multiplex PCR with high-throughput sequencing, was employed for TCRbeta amplification. Concerning the study's data processing: Every unique nucleotide sequence counted as a clone and was annotated with V, D and J genes, copy number and frequency. Sequences were labeled productive if in frame, and non-productive if out of frame or containing stop codons. Clonality was calculated from Shannon's entropy as previously described. Mean CDR3 Kyte-Doolittle hydropathy was derived from the predicted amino acid sequences of productive clones. Using the R hclust function, scaled V gene usage was clustered hierarchically with Manhattan distance and complete linkage. Sharing of clones by CDR3 amino acid sequence was evaluated through resampling of 12 repertoires per group over 100 rounds. Repertoires were searched for roughly 63 published EBV-specific and a few hundred published CMV-specific TCRbeta sequences. Two CVID samples yielding fewer than 10,000 sequences were excluded from analysis, leaving fewer than 50 CVID repertoires. TCRdb mirrors the immuneACCESS table, restricted to in-frame sequences. Some clones are absent from its copies; in checked studies, under half trace to an unresolved V gene, and the reason for the others is unknown. For V, J and clone size, that table is used; D and trimming come from the DNA. The table notes 50,000 or so clones here, none of them singletons. The ten largest clones represent roughly 6% of the sample.

These data belong to a study of T cell clonality in common variable immunodeficiency (dated by TCRdb to about 2015). The paper as a whole reports these results and caveats: Although equal DNA input was used, an average of about 83,000 unique sequences per sample was obtained for controls, compared with about 31,547 for CVID samples. Differences among patients in the CVID cohort limited the correlations between repertoire features and clinical complications. Fewer TCRbeta clones were shared among CVID subjects than among healthy controls (p < 0.0001). TCRbeta clonality was higher in CVID subjects than in healthy controls (t-test p = 0.018), and the increase was most characteristic of about a third of subjects. According to the authors, figuring out what caused the increased clonality in CVID would require sequencing the repertoires of T cell subpopulations. Reportedly, TCRbeta sequences from CVID had fewer deletions and N-nucleotide insertions, and highly modified clones with 13 or more V deletions were absent from CVID.

Including the terminal cysteine and phenylalanine, the CDR3 comprises 13 residues. The CDR3 was read in part: 30 bases, with the frame set at base 1. Deletion took 2 bases off V and 5 bases off J, with a span of 13 bases between the germline ends. From a lookup of the germline V gene (reference sequence), CDR1 and CDR2 are DFQATT and SNEGSKA. Most of the CVID patients and most of the healthy controls were of Caucasian heritage. Heparinized peripheral whole blood samples of roughly 5 to 8.5 ml were obtained from each donor. Genomic DNA from adults with common variable immune deficiency (CVID) and from healthy adult controls was used for sequencing of TCRbeta CDR3 repertoires. There were 22 healthy adult volunteers in the control group (roughly 12 female and approximately ten male), ranging in age from about 23 to 66 years, with a mean age of roughly 32. Diluted blood was subjected to density centrifugation over Hypaque 1077 or Ficoll-Paque for isolation of peripheral blood mononuclear cells. Genomic DNA was obtained from unsorted mononuclear cells through either Qiagen column purification or a centrifugation-based method.

This sequence originates from a person between 18 and 70 years old in good health. Sequencing input: peripheral blood mononuclear cells. The sequence links TRBV20-1 to TRBJ2-7, and the D gene may be TRBD2, 5 bases matching. The CDR3 protein is CSARPGVLDEQYF. CDR3 DNA, as far as it was read: TGCAGTGCTAGACCCGGGGTTTTGGACGAG.